The sequence of this TCR beta chain was determined in a study of shared T cell receptors in the human thymus. Between the trimmed V and J ends, which lost 0 bases and 0 bases, there was a span of 12 bases. Per germline, CDR1 SGHAT and CDR2 FQNNGV. This CDR3 contains 17 residues. The data were produced by immunoSEQ multiplex PCR, yet TCRdb's version contains in-frame clones alone and is incomplete. The table has approximately 660,000 clones, around 87% seen once. The same data also went into a second study, on human thymus T cells. That source reports: Healthy Finnish infants having corrective surgery for congenital heart defects served as donors. Obtained as resections during corrective heart surgery, the thymus tissue was then studied. It looked as if thymic and blood repertoires used V and J genes in a biased way. There were highly overlapping thymic repertoires among unrelated individuals, as related research reported.

This TCR came from a boy under three years old with a congenital heart defect. The chain employs TRBV11-2 and TRBJ1-3; weak D call: TRBD1 (5 bases). Source material: thymocytes. The CDR3 coding sequence is TGTGCCAGCAGCTTAGATCTGGGGGGAAGCTCTGGAAACACCATATATTTT. Translating gives CASSLDLGGSSGNTIYF. Using reference TRBV11-2 and TRBJ1-3 for the parts outside the CDR3, the full variable domain is EAGVAQSPRYKIIEKRQSVAFWCNPISGHATLYWYQQILGQGPKLLIQFQNNGVVDDSQLPKDRFSAERLKGVDSTLKIQPAKLEDSAVYLCASSLDLGGSSGNTIYFGEGSWLTVV.